This T cell receptor beta chain was sequenced during a study of T cells in Graves' hyperthyroidism and ophthalmopathy. The CDR3 length is 14 residues. V lost 5 bases to trimming and J lost 0 bases, with 11 bases between them. Germline assignment: CDR1 SQVTM and CDR2 ANQGSEA. Authors of the study amplified TCR beta CDR3 regions from RNA transcripts. HTBI primers drove first-round RT-PCR of the TCR CDR3. TCRdb re-called the multiplex PCR reads through MiXCR, storing one row per CDR3 protein. The sample contains under 800,000 distinct CDR3 sequences, 11% to 15% of which appear only once. Study results and caveats: Ophthalmopathy could be told apart from stable hyperthyroidism with a 13 V-J model.

Uncontrolled infection, other autoimmune disease, pregnancy and lactation each barred patients from inclusion. This clonotype was seen more than once but under ten times. Its antigen is not known. This rearrangement joins TRBV29-1 to TRBJ1-3; D ambiguous. Material for sequencing was blood. The TCR was taken from a woman between 18 and 29 years old with Graves' hyperthyroidism. The CDR3: CSVRMPSSGNTIYF. As DNA, the CDR3 is TGCAGCGTTAGGATGCCGAGCTCTGGAAACACCATATATTTT. The full variable domain, rest sourced from reference TRBV29-1 and TRBJ1-3, is SAVISQKPSRDICQRGTSLTIQCQVDSQVTMMFWYRQQPGQSLTLIATANQGSEATYESGFVIDKFPISRPNLTFSTLTVSNMSPEDSSIYLCSVRMPSSGNTIYFGEGSWLTVV.